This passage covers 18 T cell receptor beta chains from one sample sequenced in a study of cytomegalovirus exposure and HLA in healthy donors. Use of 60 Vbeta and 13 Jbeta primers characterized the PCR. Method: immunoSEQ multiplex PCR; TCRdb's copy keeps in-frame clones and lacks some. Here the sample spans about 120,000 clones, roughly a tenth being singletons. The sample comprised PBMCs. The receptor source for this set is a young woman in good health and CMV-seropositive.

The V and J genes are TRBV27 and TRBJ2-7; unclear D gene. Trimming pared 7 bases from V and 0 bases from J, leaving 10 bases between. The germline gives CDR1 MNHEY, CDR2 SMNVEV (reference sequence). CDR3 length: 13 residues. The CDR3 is CASMAPNSYEQYF. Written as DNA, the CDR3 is TGTGCCAGCATGGCCCCCAACTCCTACGAGCAGTACTTC.

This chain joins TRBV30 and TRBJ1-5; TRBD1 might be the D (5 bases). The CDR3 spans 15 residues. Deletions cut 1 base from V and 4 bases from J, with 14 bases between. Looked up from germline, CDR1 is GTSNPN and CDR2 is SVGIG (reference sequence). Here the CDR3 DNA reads TGTGCCTGGAGTGAGCAGGGTGGGGTAAATCAGCCCCAGCATTTT. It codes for CAWSEQGGVNQPQHF.

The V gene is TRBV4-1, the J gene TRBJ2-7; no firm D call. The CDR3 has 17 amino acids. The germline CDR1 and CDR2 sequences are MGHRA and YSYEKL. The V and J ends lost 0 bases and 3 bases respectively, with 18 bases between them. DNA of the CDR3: TGCGCCAGCAGCCAAGATCCGGCCTTAGCCCCCTTCTACGAGCAGTACTTC. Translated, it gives CASSQDPALAPFYEQYF.

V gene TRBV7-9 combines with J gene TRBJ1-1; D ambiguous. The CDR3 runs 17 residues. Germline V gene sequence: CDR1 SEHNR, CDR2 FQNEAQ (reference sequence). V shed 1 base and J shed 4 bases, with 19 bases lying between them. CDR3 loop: CASSLVLVEGFGTEAFF. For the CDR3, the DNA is TGTGCCAGCAGCTTAGTTTTAGTGGAGGGTTTTGGCACTGAAGCTTTCTTT.

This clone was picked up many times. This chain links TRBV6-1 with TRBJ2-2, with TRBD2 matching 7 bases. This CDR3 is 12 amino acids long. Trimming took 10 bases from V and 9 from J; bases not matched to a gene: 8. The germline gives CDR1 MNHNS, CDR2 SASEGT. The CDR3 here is CATRGVIRELFF. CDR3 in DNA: TGTGCCACCCGGGGGGTTATCCGGGAGCTGTTTTTT.

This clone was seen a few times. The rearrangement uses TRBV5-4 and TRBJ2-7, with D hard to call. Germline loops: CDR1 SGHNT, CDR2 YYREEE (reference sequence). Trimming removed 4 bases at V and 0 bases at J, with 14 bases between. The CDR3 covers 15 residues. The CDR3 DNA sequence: TGTGCCAGCAGCGAGAACGACATGAGCTCCTACGAGCAGTACTTC. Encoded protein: CASSENDMSSYEQYF.

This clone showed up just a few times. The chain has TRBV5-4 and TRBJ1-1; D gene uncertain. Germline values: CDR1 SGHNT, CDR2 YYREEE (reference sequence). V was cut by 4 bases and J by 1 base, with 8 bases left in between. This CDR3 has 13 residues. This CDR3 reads CASSPNGNTEAFF. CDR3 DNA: TGTGCCAGCAGCCCTAACGGGAACACTGAAGCTTTCTTT.

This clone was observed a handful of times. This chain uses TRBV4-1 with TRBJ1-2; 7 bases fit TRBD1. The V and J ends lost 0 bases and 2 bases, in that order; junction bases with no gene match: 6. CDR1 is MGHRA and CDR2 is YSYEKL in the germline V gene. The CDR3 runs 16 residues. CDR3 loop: CASSQDLRQGNYGYTF. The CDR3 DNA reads TGCGCCAGCAGCCAAGATCTCCGACAGGGCAACTATGGCTACACCTTC.

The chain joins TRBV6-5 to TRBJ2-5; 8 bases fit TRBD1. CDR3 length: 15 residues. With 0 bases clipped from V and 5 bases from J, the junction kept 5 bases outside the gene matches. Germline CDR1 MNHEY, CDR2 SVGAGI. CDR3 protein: CASSYSGGQEETQYF. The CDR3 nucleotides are TGTGCCAGCAGTTACTCCGGGGGACAGGAGGAGACCCAGTACTTC.

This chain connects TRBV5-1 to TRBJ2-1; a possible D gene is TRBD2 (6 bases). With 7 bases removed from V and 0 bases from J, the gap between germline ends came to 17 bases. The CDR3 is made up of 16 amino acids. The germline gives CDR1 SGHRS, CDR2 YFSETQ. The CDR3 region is CASGIGTGSSYNEQFF. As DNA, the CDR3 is TGCGCCAGCGGAATTGGGACTGGAAGCTCCTACAATGAGCAGTTCTTC.

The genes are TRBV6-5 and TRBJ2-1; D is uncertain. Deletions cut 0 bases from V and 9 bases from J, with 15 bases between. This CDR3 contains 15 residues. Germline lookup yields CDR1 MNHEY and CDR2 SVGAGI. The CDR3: CASSYSSLSAREQFF. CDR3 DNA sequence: TGTGCCAGCAGTTACTCTTCACTGTCTGCTCGTGAGCAGTTCTTC.

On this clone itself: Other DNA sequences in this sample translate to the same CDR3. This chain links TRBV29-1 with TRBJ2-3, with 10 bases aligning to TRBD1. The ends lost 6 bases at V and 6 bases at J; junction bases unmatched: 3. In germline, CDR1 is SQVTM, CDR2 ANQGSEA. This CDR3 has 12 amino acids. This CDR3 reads CSVGQGGDTQYF. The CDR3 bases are TGCAGCGTCGGACAGGGGGGCGATACGCAGTATTTT.

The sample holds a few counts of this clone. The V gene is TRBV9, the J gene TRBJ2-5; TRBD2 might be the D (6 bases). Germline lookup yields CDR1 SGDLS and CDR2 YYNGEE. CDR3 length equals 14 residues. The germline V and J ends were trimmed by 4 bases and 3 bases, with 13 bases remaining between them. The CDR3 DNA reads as TGTGCCAGCAGCCCCCGGGGGATCGAAGAGACCCAGTACTTC. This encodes CASSPRGIEETQYF.

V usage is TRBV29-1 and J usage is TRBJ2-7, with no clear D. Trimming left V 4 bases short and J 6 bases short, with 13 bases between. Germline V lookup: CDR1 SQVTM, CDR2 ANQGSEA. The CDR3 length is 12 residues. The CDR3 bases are TGCAGCGTTGTGCACGCACTCGGCGAGCAGTACTTC. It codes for CSVVHALGEQYF.

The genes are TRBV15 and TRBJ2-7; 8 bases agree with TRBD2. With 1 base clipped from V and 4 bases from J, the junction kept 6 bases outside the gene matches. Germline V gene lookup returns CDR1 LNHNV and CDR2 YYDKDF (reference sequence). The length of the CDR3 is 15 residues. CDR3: CATSRGTGLEYEQYF. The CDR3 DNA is TGTGCCACCAGCAGAGGAACGGGACTAGAGTACGAGCAGTACTTC.

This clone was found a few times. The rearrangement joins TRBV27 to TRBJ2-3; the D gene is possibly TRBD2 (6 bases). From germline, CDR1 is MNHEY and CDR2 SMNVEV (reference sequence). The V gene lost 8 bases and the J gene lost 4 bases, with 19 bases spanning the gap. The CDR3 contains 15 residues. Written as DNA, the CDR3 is TGTGCCAGCGGGAGGAGTTGGGGGAGTCCAGATACGCAGTATTTT. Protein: CASGRSWGSPDTQYF.

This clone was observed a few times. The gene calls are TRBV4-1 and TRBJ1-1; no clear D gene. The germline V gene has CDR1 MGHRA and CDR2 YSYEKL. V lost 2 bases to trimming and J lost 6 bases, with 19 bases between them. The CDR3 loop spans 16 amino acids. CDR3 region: CASSQSNSKYMAEAFF. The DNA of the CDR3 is TGCGCCAGCAGCCAATCTAACAGCAAGTATATGGCTGAAGCTTTCTTT.

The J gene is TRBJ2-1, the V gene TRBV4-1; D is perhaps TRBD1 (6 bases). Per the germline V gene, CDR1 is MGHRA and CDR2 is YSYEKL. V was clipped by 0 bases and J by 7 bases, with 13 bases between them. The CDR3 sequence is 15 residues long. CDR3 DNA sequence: TGCGCCAGCAGCCAAGATCCCCAGGGGTGGAATGAGCAGTTCTTC. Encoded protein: CASSQDPQGWNEQFF.